The 9 T cell receptor beta chains below come from one sample, sequenced in a study of lung T cells in sarcoidosis with Löfgren's syndrome. MiXCR, applied by TCRdb to the reads, yields one record per CDR3 protein. This table holds tens of thousands of distinct CDR3 sequences, approximately 21% found once. The sample consisted of CD4+ T cells from PBMCs. The source is a human donor with sarcoidosis (Löfgren's syndrome or another form), or a control subject (not recorded which).

This clonotype was counted at least ten times. The V call is TRBV6-6, the J call TRBJ2-1, with unresolved D. CDR1 is MNHNY and CDR2 is SVGAGI in the germline V gene (reference sequence). Trimming pared 0 bases from V and 5 bases from J, leaving 8 bases between. The CDR3 length is 14 residues. CDR3 sequence reads: CASSYSGRNNEQFF. DNA for the CDR3: TGTGCCAGCAGTTACTCTGGACGGAACAATGAGCAGTTCTTC.

In the case of this clonotype: Relative to the germline gene, one junction end is altered; a read error may explain this. The gene calls are TRBV29-1 and TRBJ2-1, with D tentatively TRBD1 (6 bases). Germline lookup yields CDR1 SQVTM and CDR2 ANQGSEA. This CDR3 has 12 residues. This chain's CDR3 is CSGGGSYNEQSF. CDR3 DNA sequence: TGCAGCGGTGGGGGCTCCTACAATGAGCAGTCCTTC.

This clonotype was observed a handful of times. The chain joins TRBV28 to TRBJ1-3, with D hard to call. From germline, CDR1 is MDHEN and CDR2 SYDVKM. The CDR3 is made up of 15 amino acids. Between the trimmed V and J ends, which lost 5 bases and 2 bases, there was a span of 13 bases. The CDR3 region has the DNA TGTGCCAGCAGTCGAGCGATTTTCGCTGGAAACACCATATATTTT. This codes for CASSRAIFAGNTIYF. Full variable domain (outside the CDR3, taken from reference TRBV28 and TRBJ1-3): DVKVTQSSRYLVKRTGEKVFLECVQDMDHENMFWYRQDPGLGLRLIYFSYDVKMKEKGDIPEGYSVSREKKERFSLILESASTNQTSMYLCASSRAIFAGNTIYFGEGSWLTVV.

The rearrangement joins TRBV11-2 to TRBJ1-4; D might be TRBD1 (5 bases). Trimming removed 4 bases at V and 13 bases at J, with 16 bases between. The CDR3 covers 13 residues. Per the germline V gene, CDR1 is SGHAT and CDR2 is FQNNGV. The CDR3 DNA is TGTGCCAGCAGCTCGGGCCGACAGAGTTCACTGTTTTTT. Residues: CASSSGRQSSLFF. Full variable domain (outside the CDR3, taken from reference TRBV11-2 and TRBJ1-4): EAGVAQSPRYKIIEKRQSVAFWCNPISGHATLYWYQQILGQGPKLLIQFQNNGVVDDSQLPKDRFSAERLKGVDSTLKIQPAKLEDSAVYLCASSSGRQSSLFFGSGTQLSVL.

This clonotype was seen a few times. Given the absence of the conserved phenylalanine or tryptophan at the CDR3 end, a read error is likely. The chain carries TRBV7-2 and TRBJ2-5; 7 bases are a match to TRBD1. Germline V CDR1 and CDR2: SGHTA, FQGNSA. This CDR3 region has 14 residues. J lost 5 bases, V lost 5 bases, and 8 bases had no gene match. The DNA for the CDR3 is TGTGCCAGCAGCGCCCGACAGGGCTGGGAGACCCAGTACTCC. Its protein product is CASSARQGWETQYS.

Points on this clonotype: Being one base from a much bigger clone, this may be a read error. V is TRBV2 and J is TRBJ1-5; D might be TRBD1 (5 bases). Trimming cost V 6 bases and J 2 bases, with 14 bases left between them. The germline V gene has CDR1 SNHLY and CDR2 FYNNEI. CDR3 size: 15 residues. The CDR3 sequence is CASRKRGCGNQPQHF. In DNA, the CDR3 is TGTGCCAGCAGAAAAAGGGGTTGCGGCAATCAGCCCCAGCATTTT.

This chain links TRBV11-1 with TRBJ1-2; 9 nucleotides line up with TRBD1. Germline V gene data show CDR1 as SGHAT and CDR2 as FQDESV (reference sequence). CDR3 length: 16 amino acids. Trimming took 5 bases from V and 0 from J; bases not matched to a gene: 7. This CDR3 is CASSPRDRASNYGYTF. The CDR3 DNA sequence: TGTGCCAGCAGCCCCCGGGACAGGGCATCTAACTATGGCTACACCTTC.

At least ten counts were recorded for this clonotype. The chain uses TRBV6-1 and TRBJ2-2; D gene ambiguous. Germline values: CDR1 MNHNS, CDR2 SASEGT. With 10 bases removed from V and 1 base from J, the gap between germline ends came to 10 bases. This CDR3 is 13 amino acids long. CDR3 sequence (DNA): TGTGCCATTTTCGTCAGGAACACCGGGGAGCTGTTTTTT. This sequence encodes CAIFVRNTGELFF.

The chain employs TRBV4-1 and TRBJ2-4, with 9 bases identical to TRBD2. The CDR3 contains 13 residues. With 0 bases clipped from V and 14 bases from J, the junction kept 5 bases outside the gene matches. Per the germline V gene, CDR1 is MGHRA and CDR2 is YSYEKL. CDR3 region: CASSQEGGGAKYF. Written as DNA, the CDR3 is TGCGCCAGCAGCCAAGAGGGCGGGGGGGCTAAGTACTTC.